The 11 T cell receptor beta chains below all came from one sample that was sequenced in a study of blood T cell repertoires in COVID-19. Some clones are missing from TCRdb's copy, which holds only in-frame ones; the method was immunoSEQ multiplex PCR. This sample has more than 55,000 clones, with 79% found just once. The material sequenced was peripheral blood. These receptors were taken from a human donor in a cohort sampled during active COVID-19.

V gene TRBV19 combines with J gene TRBJ1-2; D call uncertain. Germline assignment: CDR1 LNHDA and CDR2 SQIVND (reference sequence). This CDR3 region has 11 residues. Deletions cut 7 bases from V and 4 bases from J, with 7 bases between. CDR3 sequence: CASTPGYGYTF. CDR3 nucleotide sequence: TGTGCCAGTACCCCAGGCTATGGCTACACCTTC.

The CDR3 DNA reads TGTGCCAGCAGTTTACCGGGACAGATGTGGGAGCAGTACTTC. Translation: CASSLPGQMWEQYF. The chain links TRBV28 to TRBJ2-7; 7 nucleotides line up with TRBD1. This CDR3 spans 14 amino acids. With 2 bases clipped from V and 7 bases from J, the junction kept 8 bases outside the gene matches. The germline V gene encodes CDR1 MDHEN and CDR2 SYDVKM. Variable domain in full (rest from reference TRBV28 and TRBJ2-7): DVKVTQSSRYLVKRTGEKVFLECVQDMDHENMFWYRQDPGLGLRLIYFSYDVKMKEKGDIPEGYSVSREKKERFSLILESASTNQTSMYLCASSLPGQMWEQYFGPGTRLTVT.

This clone has a single count. This rearrangement joins TRBV7-3 to TRBJ2-5, with 8 bases aligning to TRBD2. Unmatched junction bases numbered 7, after V lost 6 bases and J lost 1 base. The CDR3 runs 15 residues. CDR1 SGHTA and CDR2 FQGTGA come from the germline V gene. The DNA for the CDR3 is TGTGCCAGCAGGCAAAGCGGGAGCAGCCAAGAGACCCAGTACTTC. Translation gives CASRQSGSSQETQYF.

This sequence joins TRBV5-4 and TRBJ2-4, with 13 bases that match TRBD2. Looked up from germline, CDR1 is SGHNT and CDR2 is YYREEE (reference sequence). V shed 0 bases and J 0 bases; nucleotides not matched to a gene: 0. CDR3 length: 17 residues. CDR3 amino acids: CASSLGLAGGAKNIQYF. The CDR3, as DNA: TGTGCCAGCAGCTTGGGACTAGCGGGGGGAGCCAAAAACATTCAGTACTTC.

V and J are TRBV14 and TRBJ2-3; D is possibly TRBD2 (6 bases). Germline CDR1 SGHDN, CDR2 FVKESK. V was cut by 6 bases and J by 4 bases, with 14 bases left in between. The CDR3 contains 14 residues. The CDR3 DNA sequence: TGTGCCAGCAGACGGTCCTGGGACTCAGATACGCAGTATTTT. This gives the protein CASRRSWDSDTQYF.

The chain joins TRBV9 to TRBJ2-1, with 8 bases fitting TRBD1. Germline V gene sequence: CDR1 SGDLS, CDR2 YYNGEE. This CDR3 comprises 15 residues. V shed 3 bases, J shed 4 bases, and the junction held 6 bases outside the gene matches. The CDR3 loop reads CASSETGTGYNEQFF. CDR3 nucleotide sequence: TGTGCCAGCAGCGAAACCGGGACAGGTTACAATGAGCAGTTCTTC.

Only one count was recorded for this clone. The chain employs TRBV7-9 and TRBJ2-3, with 12 bases lining up with TRBD2. Trimming cost V 1 base and J 4 bases; bases outside gene matches: 3. Germline values: CDR1 SEHNR, CDR2 FQNEAQ (reference sequence). The CDR3 covers 16 residues. Here the CDR3 DNA reads TGTGCCAGCAGCTTAGGACTAGCGGGAGCCCCAGATACGCAGTATTTT. It is translated as CASSLGLAGAPDTQYF.

The rearrangement links TRBV27 to TRBJ1-1; tentatively, D is TRBD1 (5 bases). Trimming cost V 2 bases and J 4 bases, with 20 bases left between them. Germline V gives CDR1 MNHEY, CDR2 SMNVEV (reference sequence). This CDR3 region has 17 residues. The CDR3 DNA reads TGTGCCAGCAGTTTAAGGCAGGGTGGGTGGGTGAGCACTGAAGCTTTCTTT. This gives the protein CASSLRQGGWVSTEAFF.

The chain employs TRBV24-1 and TRBJ2-3; D perhaps matches TRBD1 (5 bases). The V gene's germline CDR1 is KGHDR and CDR2 SFDVKD. The V end lost 0 bases, the J end lost 4 bases, and 10 bases lay between the germline ends. CDR3 length: 15 amino acids. The CDR3 region has the DNA TGTGCCACCAGTGATTTGGGGCAGGGCGCAGATACGCAGTATTTT. The encoded protein is CATSDLGQGADTQYF.

This CDR3 reads CASSSDGGGKLFF. The CDR3, as DNA: TGCGCCAGCAGCTCCGACGGCGGGGGAAAACTGTTTTTT. This rearrangement joins TRBV5-1 to TRBJ1-4, with D perhaps matching TRBD1 (5 bases). In germline, CDR1 is SGHRS, CDR2 YFSETQ. V was clipped by 3 bases and J by 10 bases, with 13 bases between them. CDR3 length equals 13 residues.

The chain combines TRBV2 with TRBJ2-2, with 14 positions matching TRBD2. J was trimmed by 5 bases and V by 6 bases; bases with no gene match: 5. The CDR3 spans 16 residues. Germline loops: CDR1 SNHLY, CDR2 FYNNEI. CDR3 in DNA: TGTGCCAGCAGGGGACTAGCGGGAGTAAAGACCGGGGAGCTGTTTTTT. Translation gives CASRGLAGVKTGELFF. Based on the CDR3 plus reference TRBV2 and TRBJ2-2, the full variable domain is EPEVTQTPSHQVTQMGQEVILRCVPISNHLYFYWYRQILGQKVEFLVSFYNNEISEKSEIFDDQFSVERPDGSNFTLKIRSTKLEDSAMYFCASRGLAGVKTGELFFGEGSRLTVL.